Below, 11 T cell receptor beta chains from the same sample are listed, as sequenced in a study of T cell responses to AZD1222 COVID-19 vaccine. TCRdb keeps only in-frame clones here, not all; method: immunoSEQ multiplex PCR. The sample lists some 190,000 clones; nearly 95% were seen once. The sequences come from peripheral blood, collected 28 days after the second AZD1222 dose. These receptors came from an adult who received the AZD1222 COVID-19 vaccine.

This clone was picked up a small number of times. This rearrangement joins TRBV30 to TRBJ2-7; the match to TRBD2 covers 13 bases. The CDR3 sequence is 14 residues long. V was clipped by 7 bases and J by 3 bases; unmatched bases: 6. The germline CDR1 and CDR2 sequences are GTSNPN and SVGIG (reference sequence). The chain's CDR3 is CASTGTSGVYEQYF. In DNA, the CDR3 is TGTGCCTCTACCGGGACTAGCGGGGTCTACGAGCAGTACTTC.

The genes are TRBV6-1 and TRBJ1-2; D remains ambiguous. Germline CDR1 is MNHNS and CDR2 is SASEGT. V lost 2 bases to trimming and J lost 8 bases, with 18 bases between them. This CDR3 contains 15 residues. The DNA for the CDR3 is TGTGCCAGCAGTGAAAGCGCAGGAACCTATAGGGGCTACACCTTC. This sequence encodes CASSESAGTYRGYTF.

This clone was observed a single time. DNA for the CDR3: TGTGCCAGCAGCCAACTCACAGGGTATGGCTACACCTTC. It yields the protein CASSQLTGYGYTF. The V gene is TRBV12-3 or TRBV12-4, the J gene TRBJ1-2, with D possibly being TRBD1 (6 bases). V lost 6 bases, J lost 5 bases, and 13 bases lay in between. The CDR3 loop spans 13 amino acids.

The chain is built from TRBV27 and TRBJ2-2; possibly TRBD1 for D (6 bases). This CDR3 is built from 18 residues. The V gene lost 2 bases and the J gene lost 6 bases, with 22 bases spanning the gap. CDR1 and CDR2 (germline): MNHEY, SMNVEV (reference sequence). CDR3 in DNA: TGTGCCAGCAGTTTAGAGGGGGATTTTTCGTACCCAGCCGGGGAGCTGTTTTTT. Translated: CASSLEGDFSYPAGELFF.

This sequence joins TRBV9 and TRBJ2-3; tentative D call: TRBD2 (6 bases). This CDR3 comprises 19 residues. V shed 4 bases and J shed 0 bases, with 24 bases lying between them. Per the germline V gene, CDR1 is SGDLS and CDR2 is YYNGEE. The CDR3 bases are TGTGCCAGCAGCCTGCGGGGTGGGGTAGCCAGCTCTAGCACAGATACGCAGTATTTT. This encodes CASSLRGGVASSSTDTQYF. Full variable domain (missing parts from reference TRBV9 and TRBJ2-3): DSGVTQTPKHLITATGQRVTLRCSPRSGDLSVYWYQQSLDQGLQFLIQYYNGEERAKGNILERFSAQQFPDLHSELNLSSLELGDSALYFCASSLRGGVASSSTDTQYFGPGTRLTVL.

The rearrangement links TRBV30 to TRBJ1-6; D is possibly TRBD1 (5 bases). This CDR3 is 14 amino acids long. The germline V gene encodes CDR1 GTSNPN and CDR2 SVGIG (reference sequence). The V and J ends lost 0 bases and 7 bases respectively, with 10 bases between them. The CDR3 DNA sequence: TGTGCCTGGAGTGTAACGACAGACAATTCACCCCTCCACTTT. It codes for CAWSVTTDNSPLHF. Combining the CDR3 with reference TRBV30 and TRBJ1-6 gives the whole variable domain SQTIHQWPATLVQPVGSPLSLECTVEGTSNPNLYWYRQAAGRGLQLLFYSVGIGQISSEVPQNLSASRPQDRQFILSSKKLLLSDSGFYLCAWSVTTDNSPLHFGNGTRLTVT.

This clone was picked up a small number of times. The CDR3 DNA reads as TGTGCCAGCAGTTTATTTGGGACGGGTAATTCACCCCTCCACTTT. Translated: CASSLFGTGNSPLHF. The chain has TRBV27 and TRBJ1-6; D is possibly TRBD1 (5 bases). The CDR3 has 15 residues. Germline V CDR1 and CDR2: MNHEY, SMNVEV (reference sequence). V was clipped by 1 base and J by 6 bases, with 10 bases between them.

This sequence joins TRBV19 and TRBJ1-6, with 9 bases that match TRBD1. The CDR3 spans 16 residues. V lost 5 bases and J lost 5; bases outside the gene matches: 7. Germline values: CDR1 LNHDA, CDR2 SQIVND (reference sequence). DNA for the CDR3: TGTGCCAGTAGTGCGCCGGGACAGGGTAATAATTCACCCCTCCACTTT. Its protein is CASSAPGQGNNSPLHF.

This clone was detected once. The V call is TRBV13, the J call TRBJ1-3, with 7 bases matching TRBD1. Germline V gene sequence: CDR1 PRHDT, CDR2 FYEKMQ (reference sequence). The CDR3 spans 15 residues. Trimming took 2 bases from V and 3 from J; bases not matched to a gene: 4. The CDR3 region has the DNA TGTGCCAGCAGCTTAAACAGGGGCAATGGAAACACCATATATTTT. This sequence encodes CASSLNRGNGNTIYF.

On this clone itself: Other DNA sequences from this sample encode an identical CDR3 as well. The V call is TRBV6-5, the J call TRBJ1-1; TRBD1 is a possible D gene (6 bases). Trimming removed 0 bases from V and 2 bases from J, with 7 bases in between. The CDR3 sequence is 14 residues long. Germline V lookup: CDR1 MNHEY, CDR2 SVGAGI. This chain's CDR3 is CASSYSGGNTEAFF. DNA of the CDR3: TGTGCCAGCAGTTACTCCGGGGGCAACACTGAAGCTTTCTTT.

V and J are TRBV12-3 or TRBV12-4 and TRBJ2-3, with D possibly being TRBD2 (6 bases). CDR3 length equals 11 residues. V lost 6 bases to trimming and J lost 8 bases, with 9 bases between them. The CDR3, as DNA: TGTGCCAGCAGACTAGCTGGTACGCAGTATTTT. Translation gives CASRLAGTQYF.